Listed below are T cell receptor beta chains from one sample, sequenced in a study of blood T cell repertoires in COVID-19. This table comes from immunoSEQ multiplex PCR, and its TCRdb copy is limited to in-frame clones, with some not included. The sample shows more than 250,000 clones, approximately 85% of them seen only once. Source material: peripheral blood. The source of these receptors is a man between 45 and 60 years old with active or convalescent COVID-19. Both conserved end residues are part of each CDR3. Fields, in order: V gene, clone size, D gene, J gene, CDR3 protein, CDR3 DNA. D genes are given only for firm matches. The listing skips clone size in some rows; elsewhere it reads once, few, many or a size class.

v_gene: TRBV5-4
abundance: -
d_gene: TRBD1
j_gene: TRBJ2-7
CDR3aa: CASSHPGQTYEQYF
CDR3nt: TGTGCCAGCAGCCACCCGGGACAGACCTACGAGCAGTACTTC

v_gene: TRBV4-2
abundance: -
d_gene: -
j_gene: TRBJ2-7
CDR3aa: CASSQEAGSVEQYF
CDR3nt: TGTGCCAGCAGCCAAGAGGCTGGTTCCGTCGAGCAGTACTTC

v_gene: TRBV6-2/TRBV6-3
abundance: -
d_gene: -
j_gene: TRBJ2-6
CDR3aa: CASSPARVLSSGANVLTF
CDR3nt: TGTGCCAGCAGCCCTGCCAGGGTTTTAAGCTCTGGGGCCAACGTCCTGACTTTC

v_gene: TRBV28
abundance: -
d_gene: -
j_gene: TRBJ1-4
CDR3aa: CASKVGEKLFF
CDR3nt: TGTGCCAGCAAAGTCGGGGAAAAACTGTTTTTT

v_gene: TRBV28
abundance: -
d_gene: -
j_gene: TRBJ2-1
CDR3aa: CASSGTGFIEQFF
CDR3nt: TGTGCCAGCAGTGGAACAGGCTTTATCGAGCAGTTCTTC

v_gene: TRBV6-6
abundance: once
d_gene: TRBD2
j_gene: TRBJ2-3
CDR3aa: CASSSAGREDTDTQYF
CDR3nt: TGTGCCAGCAGTTCGGCCGGGCGGGAGGATACAGATACGCAGTATTTT

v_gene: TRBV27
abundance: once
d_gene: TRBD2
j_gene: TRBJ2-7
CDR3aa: CASGGLAGREQYF
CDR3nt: TGTGCCAGCGGGGGACTAGCGGGCCGCGAGCAGTACTTC

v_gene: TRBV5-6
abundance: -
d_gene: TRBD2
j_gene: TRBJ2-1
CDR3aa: CASSLLASGSSNEQFF
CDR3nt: TGTGCCAGCAGCTTGCTGGCTAGCGGGAGTTCTAATGAGCAGTTCTTC

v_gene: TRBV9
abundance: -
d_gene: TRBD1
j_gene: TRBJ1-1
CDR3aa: CASSGGQGAPVTFF
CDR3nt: TGTGCCAGCAGCGGGGGACAGGGGGCCCCAGTGACTTTCTTT

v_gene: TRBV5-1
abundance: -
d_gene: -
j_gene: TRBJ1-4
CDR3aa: CASSETTGSEKLFF
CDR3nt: TGCGCCAGCAGCGAAACCACAGGGAGTGAAAAACTGTTTTTT

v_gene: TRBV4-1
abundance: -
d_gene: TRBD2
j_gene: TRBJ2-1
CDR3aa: CASTRTSGFNNEQFF
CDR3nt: TGCGCCAGCACGAGGACTAGCGGATTCAACAATGAGCAGTTCTTC

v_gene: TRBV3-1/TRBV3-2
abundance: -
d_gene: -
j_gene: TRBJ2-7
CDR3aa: CASSQGRGGEQYF
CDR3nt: TGTGCCAGCAGCCAAGGTAGGGGGGGCGAGCAGTACTTC

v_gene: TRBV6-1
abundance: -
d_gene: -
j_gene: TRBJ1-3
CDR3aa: CASSERTAYSGNTIYF
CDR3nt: TGTGCCAGCAGTGAAAGGACAGCCTACTCTGGAAACACCATATATTTT

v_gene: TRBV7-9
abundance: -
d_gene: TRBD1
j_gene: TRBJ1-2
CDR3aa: CASSSTPGTGNYGYTF
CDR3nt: TGTGCCAGCAGCTCCACCCCCGGGACAGGGAACTATGGCTACACCTTC

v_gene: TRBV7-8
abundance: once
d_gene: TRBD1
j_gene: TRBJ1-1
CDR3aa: CASSLRSRGLTEAFF
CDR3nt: TGTGCCAGCAGCTTACGGAGCAGGGGGCTAACTGAAGCTTTCTTT

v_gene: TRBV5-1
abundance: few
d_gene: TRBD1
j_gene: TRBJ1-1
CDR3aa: CASSLSPGGLDTEAFF
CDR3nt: TGCGCCAGCAGCTTGAGTCCAGGGGGCTTAGACACTGAAGCTTTCTTT

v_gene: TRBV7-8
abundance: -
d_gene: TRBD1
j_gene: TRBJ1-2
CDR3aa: CASRPQGNYGYTF
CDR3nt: TGTGCCAGCAGGCCACAGGGGAACTATGGCTACACCTTC

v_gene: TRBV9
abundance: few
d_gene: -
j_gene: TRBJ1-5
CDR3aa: CASSPLGGSNQPQHF
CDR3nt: TGTGCCAGCAGCCCCCTGGGGGGTAGTAATCAGCCCCAGCATTTT

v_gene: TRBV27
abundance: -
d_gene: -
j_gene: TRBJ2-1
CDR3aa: CASSVQGDFSYNEQFF
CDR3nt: TGTGCTAGCAGTGTACAGGGCGATTTTTCCTACAATGAGCAGTTCTTC

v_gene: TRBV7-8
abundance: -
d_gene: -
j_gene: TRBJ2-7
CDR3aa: CASSPSGGRSYEQYF
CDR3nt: TGTGCCAGCAGCCCCTCCGGAGGCCGCTCCTACGAGCAGTACTTC

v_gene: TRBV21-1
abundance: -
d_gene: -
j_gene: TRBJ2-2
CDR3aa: CASSKGDRQTGELFF
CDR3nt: TGTGCCAGCAGCAAGGGGGACAGACAAACCGGGGAGCTGTTTTTT

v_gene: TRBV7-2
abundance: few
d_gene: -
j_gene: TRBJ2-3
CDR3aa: CASSFKGRGSTDTQYF
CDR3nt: TGTGCCAGCAGCTTCAAGGGCCGGGGGAGCACAGATACGCAGTATTTT

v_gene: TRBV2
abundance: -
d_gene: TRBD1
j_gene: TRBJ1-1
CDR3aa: CASSGVRGQKNTEAFF
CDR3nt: TGTGCCAGCAGTGGCGTAAGGGGACAGAAAAACACTGAAGCTTTCTTT

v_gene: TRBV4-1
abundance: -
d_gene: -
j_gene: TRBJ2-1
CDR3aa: CASSQGRGGGNEQFF
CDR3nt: TGCGCCAGCAGCCAAGGTCGAGGCGGTGGCAATGAGCAGTTCTTC

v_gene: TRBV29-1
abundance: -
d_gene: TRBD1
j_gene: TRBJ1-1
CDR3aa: CSVATGVNTEAFF
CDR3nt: TGCAGCGTTGCCACAGGGGTAAACACTGAAGCTTTCTTT

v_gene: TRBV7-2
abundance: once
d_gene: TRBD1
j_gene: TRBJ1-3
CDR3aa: CASSLTGSYGNTIYF
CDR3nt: TGTGCCAGCAGCCTGACAGGGTCGTACGGAAACACCATATATTTT

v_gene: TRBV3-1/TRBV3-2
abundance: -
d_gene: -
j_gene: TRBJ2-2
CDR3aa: CASSQGSGYTGELFF
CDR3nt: TGTGCCAGCAGCCAAGGGTCAGGGTACACCGGGGAGCTGTTTTTT

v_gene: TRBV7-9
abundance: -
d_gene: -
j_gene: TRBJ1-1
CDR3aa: CASSFGYTEAFF
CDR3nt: TGTGCCAGCAGCTTCGGTTACACTGAAGCTTTCTTT

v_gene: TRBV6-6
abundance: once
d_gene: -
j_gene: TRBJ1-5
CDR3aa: CASSYSESNQPQHF
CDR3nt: TGTGCCAGCAGTTACTCAGAGAGCAATCAGCCCCAGCATTTT